The entry below describes one TCR beta chain. In its sample, this clone was seen once. Its antigen is unknown. Per-nucleotide qualities are absent, and no much larger clonotype sits a single base away. This entry belongs to a study of blood T cell repertoires in COVID-19 (dated by TCRdb to the early 2020s). With respect to the entire study: Samples from collaborators originated in the United States, Italy and Spain and spanned both the acute and convalescent phases of COVID-19. The material from the prospective study consisted of cDNA or gDNA derived from T cells, B-cell-depleted T cells, or PBMCs. The dataset comprised deeply sampled blood TCRbeta repertoires from subjects exposed to, actively infected with, or recovered from COVID-19. A freely available public database, intended as a resource for researchers studying the immune response to SARS-CoV-2, is where the repertoires were released. The samples were drawn from two sources: the first 160 participants of the ongoing ImmuneRACE study, and fewer than 1,500 subjects contributed by 6 global collaborators. The sample metadata nearly always contained a de-identified subject ID, COVID-19 status, age in years and sex. Where available, HLA class I and class II types were taken from metadata supplied by the sample provider and were not determined by assay-based typing.

One collaborating source in Seattle enrolled patients during active infection and followed them longitudinally through the course of disease. Whole blood was collected in K2EDTA tubes by collaborating institutions according to the institutions' own protocols. For TCRbeta analysis, collaborators shipped samples as frozen whole blood, isolated PBMCs, or DNA extracted from either of those sample types. TCRbeta CDR3 regions were amplified from genomic DNA using the immunoSEQ Assay, a bias-controlled multiplex PCR. On the authors' methods: The number of nucleated cells in each sample was estimated by amplification of reference gene primers within the assay. To quantify the absolute abundance of each unique TCRbeta CDR3 rearrangement, sequence reads were collapsed and filtered. Productive Simpson clonality was computed per sample as the square root of Simpson's diversity index over productive rearrangements. As stored in TCRdb, this immuneACCESS dataset retains in-frame rearrangements with V and J assigned. A fraction of the clones does not appear; measured against another copy, unresolved V genes explain less than half of the discrepancy, and the remainder lacks a known reason. V and J calls and clone size come straight from that table; D and trimming were deduced from the DNA. Within this sample are about 370,000 clones, with around 89% of them counted one time only. The top ten clonotypes cover around 3% of the sample.

The junction shows trimming of 1 base on V and 3 bases on J, plus 13 bases between the germline ends. For CDR1 and CDR2, the germline V gene lists SGHRS and YFSETQ. Counted from cysteine to phenylalanine, this CDR3 has 15 amino acids. Only CDR3 DNA remains: 45 bases, in frame from the first base. On the study overall, not on this receptor specifically: Clinical and demographic metadata were provided uncurated, with the amount varying by source and participant.

In this chain, TRBV5-1 is recombined with TRBJ2-5; TRBD1 could be the D gene, as 5 bases match. The specimen was peripheral blood. This receptor was obtained from a woman under 40 with COVID-19, enrolled during active disease. The bases are TGCGCCAGCAGCTTGCTCGGGCAGGGAAAAGAGACCCAGTACTTC. This is translated as CASSLLGQGKETQYF.